This T cell receptor beta chain was captured in a study of blood T cell repertoires in COVID-19. Background on the study: Researchers got acute and convalescent COVID-19 samples from the United States, Italy and Spain. Nucleic acid was either cDNA or gDNA, and it came from T cells, B-cell-depleted T cells, or PBMCs.

The trim removed 5 bases at V and 4 bases at J, leaving 13 bases unmatched. Germline values: CDR1 MGHDK, CDR2 SYGVNS. This CDR3 is built from 18 residues. Per the study methods: Quantification of nucleated cells was approximated via reference gene primer amplification. Libraries were prepared by immunoSEQ multiplex PCR; TCRdb keeps only in-frame clonotypes and omits some of them. V, J and clone size reflect that table, while D and trimming were determined from the DNA. In the table there are some 120,000 clones, about 85% of which are singletons. In this sample, this clone turned up once. The sample comprised peripheral blood. The clonotype originates from a man aged 60 to 75 with acute or convalescent COVID-19. The chain combines TRBV25-1 with TRBJ2-1, with 11 positions matching TRBD2. DNA of the CDR3: TGTGCCAGCAGTCCACCCCGACCCCGACTAGCGGGATACAATGAGCAGTTCTTC. This sequence encodes CASSPPRPRLAGYNEQFF.